This T cell receptor (beta chain) comes out of a study of T cells after yellow fever vaccination (dated by TCRdb to between 2019 and 2020). Regarding the study in general: The SMART-Seq v4 Ultra Low Input RNA kit was used to prepare libraries from fractions with low cell numbers. Bulk PBMC replicates and cell subsets were isolated from blood drawn at multiple timepoints before and after both primary and secondary immunization. To follow T-cell clones before and after both primary and booster YFV17D yellow fever vaccination, bulk TCR alpha and beta repertoires underwent longitudinal sequencing. Two healthy male donors, one aged 18 to 30 and one aged 30 to 40 years, were included in the cohort.

General conclusions and limits of the study: A small fraction of clonotypes showed up in both the CD4 and CD8 compartments, probably as a result of convergent recombination. Most clones expanded after primary vaccination (approximately 96% of CD4 and around 88% of CD8) were re-detected after the booster, suggesting that broad memory maintenance occurred. Because abundant contaminating clonotypes from the bulk population could be contained in FACS-sorted repertoires, computational filtering was required. The secondary T-cell response was weaker than the primary response but faster, peaking on day 5 instead of day 15. Only two donors were included in the study, so the extent to which the findings can be generalized is limited.

The germline V and J ends show losses of 7 bases and 0 bases respectively, and no gene match explains 3 bases of the junction. CDR1 and CDR2 are read off the germline V gene as LGHNA and YNFKEQ. Measured from the cysteine to the phenylalanine, the CDR3 is 14 residues long. This entry keeps only the CDR3 DNA: 42 bases, framed from base 1. In this sample, this clonotype turned up many times. Its antigen is still unknown. No qualities accompany the bases; no much larger clone lies one base away. TCRdb lists the instrument as Illumina NovaSeq 6000. TCR cDNA was made using 5'RACE template switching, a step that added a universal primer site and unique molecular identifiers. Priming of cDNA synthesis was performed from both the TCR alpha and TCR beta constant segments. Library amplification involved two PCR steps, and the second step added sample barcodes and sequencing adapters. Sequencing of libraries was done on Illumina HiSeq 2500 (2x100 bp) or NovaSeq (2x150 bp). From the authors' description of their analysis: MIGEC handled demultiplexing of reads and collapsing into UMI consensus sequences, while MiXCR performed V(D)J alignment. Clonotypes responding to the vaccine were identified with edgeR on replicate PBMC samples, with the criteria of FDR below 0.01 and a log2 fold change above 5 up to day 15. CD4 or CD8 identity was assigned to each bulk clonotype according to whether the clonotype was present at higher abundance in the sequenced CD4 repertoire or the sequenced CD8 repertoire. Using fastp trimming at Q25 and MiXCR clonotype assembly, TCRdb reanalyzed the public sequencing data and kept in-frame beta chains. CDR3 protein duplicates are merged, each entry listing the most common genes and DNA. TCRdb, rather than the study authors, made the V and J calls. The sample records approximately 93,000 distinct CDR3 sequences, under 6.5% of which are singletons. Under 50% of the sample goes to the ten largest clones.

Explained via the paper, the treatment or condition label denotes: live attenuated yellow fever vaccine strain. PBMCs were isolated from peripheral blood using a standard Ficoll-Paque protocol. Dynabeads CD4 and CD8 positive selection kits were used to isolate CD4 and CD8 T-cell fractions. TriZol was used to extract RNA from bulk PBMCs, from CD4 and CD8 fractions, and from dextramer-positive and dextramer-negative fractions. The sequence joins TRBV4-2 to TRBJ2-1, with 7 bases matching TRBD1. This sample comprised CD8+ T cells sorted from PBMCs, obtained 10 days after the yellow fever booster vaccination. The sequence was obtained from a man younger than 30 who received the YFV17D yellow fever vaccine. The CDR3 reads as follows: CASNSGGSYNEQFF. The DNA is as follows: TGTGCCAGCAATTCAGGGGGCTCCTACAATGAGCAGTTCTTC.